This passage covers 9 T cell receptor beta chains from one sample sequenced in a study of blood T cells in healthy people across ages. A second roughly 6 to 12 cycle PCR used barcoded and J-beta primers. Using its own MiXCR run on the 5' RACE reads, TCRdb lists one record per CDR3 protein. Among 650,000 to 1,000,000 distinct CDR3 sequences listed, 30% to 45% were seen once. Sequenced sample: blood. The receptors were sampled from a man in his late teens or twenties in good health.

This clonotype was counted between two and nine times. The gene calls are TRBV5-5 and TRBJ2-5; 7 positions agree with TRBD2. The CDR3 has 14 residues. V gave up 6 bases and J gave up 5 bases; unmatched junction bases: 10. Germline V gene lookup returns CDR1 SGHKS and CDR2 YYEKEE (reference sequence). Here the CDR3 reads CASIYLAVGETQYF. The CDR3 DNA reads as TGTGCCAGCATCTACCTAGCGGTCGGGGAGACCCAGTACTTC.

The chain carries TRBV6-1 and TRBJ1-5, with unresolved D. Germline V gives CDR1 MNHNS, CDR2 SASEGT. The CDR3 consists of 14 residues. Trimming shortened V by 7 bases and J by 0 bases, and 10 bases separated the two germline ends. The CDR3 sequence: CASNSRSSNQPQHF. CDR3 bases: TGTGCCAGCAATAGTCGTAGTAGCAATCAGCCCCAGCATTTT.

The gene calls are TRBV12-1 and TRBJ1-5; TRBD1 is the table's D call, not checked against the DNA. TRBV12-1 is a pseudogene segment. The CDR3 covers 15 residues. CDR3 bases: TGTGCCAGCCGTCTCCGCCGGGACCTTCTTCAGCCCCAGCATTTT. As protein: CASRLRRDLLQPQHF.

The CDR3 DNA sequence: TGTGCCAGCAGCTTAACGCAGGACTACGAGCAGTACTTC. It translates to CASSLTQDYEQYF. The genes are TRBV7-8 and TRBJ2-4; D not resolved. The end of the DNA fits TRBJ2-7 better, so the J call may be wrong. Germline-derived CDR1 and CDR2 are SGHVS and FQNEAQ. The CDR3 contains 13 residues.

The chain joins TRBV20-1 to TRBJ1-2; TRBD1 matches at 7 bases. This CDR3 contains 16 residues. V shed 1 base, J shed 0 bases, and the junction held 8 bases outside the gene matches. CDR1 is DFQATT and CDR2 is SNEGSKA in the germline V gene (reference sequence). The CDR3 DNA reads as TGCAGTGCTAGAGGAGGCAAGACAGGGACTAACTATGGCTACACCTTC. Translated, it gives CSARGGKTGTNYGYTF.

The chain is built from TRBV29-1 and TRBJ2-3, with 12 positions matching TRBD1. Trimming cost V 7 bases and J 7 bases; bases outside gene matches: 9. This CDR3 contains 14 residues. Germline CDR1 is SQVTM and CDR2 is ANQGSEA. CDR3 DNA sequence: TGCAGCGCTGGGCCGGGACAGGGGGCATATACGCAGTATTTT. The encoded protein is CSAGPGQGAYTQYF.

The genes are TRBV5-1 and TRBJ2-1, with a weak D call TRBD1 (6 bases). CDR3 length equals 16 residues. V shed 0 bases and J shed 0 bases, with 10 bases lying between them. The germline V gene has CDR1 SGHRS and CDR2 YFSETQ. The CDR3 protein is CASSLGPQGSYNEQFF. The CDR3 DNA is TGCGCCAGCAGCTTGGGACCACAGGGCTCCTACAATGAGCAGTTCTTC.

This clonotype was detected a few times. The V and J genes are TRBV27 and TRBJ1-6; 7 bases fit TRBD1. J gave up 3 bases and V 2 bases, and 4 bases lay outside the gene matches. The CDR3 extends over 16 amino acids. Germline CDR1 reads MNHEY; CDR2 reads SMNVEV (reference sequence). The CDR3 region is CASSLGQAVYNSPLHF. CDR3 DNA: TGTGCCAGCAGTTTAGGACAGGCGGTCTATAATTCACCCCTCCACTTT.

This clonotype was seen at least ten times. This chain links TRBV24-1 with TRBJ2-1; the match to TRBD1 covers 8 bases. V lost 1 base to trimming and J lost 7 bases; unmatched junction nucleotides: 5. CDR3 length: 15 amino acids. Germline CDR1 KGHDR, CDR2 SFDVKD. For the CDR3, the DNA is TGTGCCACCAGTGATTTCAAACAGGGGGTGAATGAGCAGTTCTTC. Encoded protein: CATSDFKQGVNEQFF.